Following are 21 T cell receptor beta chains from one sample sequenced in a study of Graves' ophthalmopathy and Graves' hyperthyroidism. Amplified material comprised TCR beta CDR3 regions derived from RNA transcripts. HTBI primers primed a first-round RT-PCR, and a second-round multiplex PCR followed. TCRdb analysed the multiplex PCR reads with MiXCR anew, one entry per CDR3 protein. Seen here are about 380,000 distinct CDR3 sequences, 15% observed once, and the top ten hold approximately 7%. Source material: peripheral blood. These receptors were obtained from a young woman with stable Graves' hyperthyroidism.

This clonotype was counted only a few times. This may arise from a read error, as a much more abundant clone is one base away. The chain is built from TRBV11-3 and TRBJ1-6, with TRBD1 as a possible D gene (6 bases). This CDR3 is built from 15 residues. Germline V gives CDR1 SGHNT, CDR2 YENEEA. Trimming took 3 bases from V and 7 from J, leaving 13 bases between them. CDR3: CASSFGGSTNSPLHF. CDR3 DNA: TGTGCCAGCAGCTTCGGGGGCTCAACCAATTCACCCCTCCACTTT.

This clonotype showed up many times. This chain links TRBV6-2 or TRBV6-3 with TRBJ1-1; D remains unclear. The V gene's germline CDR1 is MNHEY and CDR2 SVGEGT. The CDR3 loop spans 14 amino acids. Trimming removed 4 bases from V and 10 bases from J, with 19 bases in between. The CDR3 here is CASSWTGALSGAFF. For the CDR3, the DNA is TGTGCCAGCAGTTGGACGGGAGCACTGTCAGGAGCTTTCTTT.

This clonotype was recorded many times. The chain is built from TRBV12-3 or TRBV12-4 and TRBJ1-5; no clear D. Trimming shortened V by 2 bases and J by 5 bases, and 4 bases separated the two germline ends. The CDR3 length is 12 residues. The CDR3 sequence is CASSLPYQPQHF. The CDR3 region has the DNA TGTGCCAGCAGTTTACCCTATCAGCCCCAGCATTTT.

V is TRBV6-5 and J is TRBJ2-5; D is unresolved. Per the germline V gene, CDR1 is MNHEY and CDR2 is SVGAGI. V was pared by 0 bases and J by 7 bases, with 9 bases between. This CDR3 has 13 amino acids. CDR3 in DNA: TGTGCCAGCAGTTACTCGAACGGTGGGACCCAGTACTTC. Its translation: CASSYSNGGTQYF.

In this sample, this clonotype turned up many times. This chain joins TRBV9 and TRBJ2-7; TRBD1 matches at 7 bases. V lost 4 bases and J lost 5; bases outside the gene matches: 9. Germline V gene lookup returns CDR1 SGDLS and CDR2 YYNGEE. This CDR3 contains 14 residues. This chain's CDR3 is CASSPTGILNEQYF. CDR3 sequence (DNA): TGTGCCAGCAGCCCGACAGGGATTTTGAACGAGCAGTACTTC.

This clonotype has more than one count but fewer than ten. The genes are TRBV5-1 and TRBJ1-1; TRBD1 might be the D (6 bases). Germline values: CDR1 SGHRS, CDR2 YFSETQ. The length of the CDR3 is 14 residues. Trimming shortened V by 3 bases and J by 3 bases, and 12 bases separated the two germline ends. The DNA for the CDR3 is TGCGCCAGCAGCTGGGGCAGGGGAGACACTGAAGCTTTCTTT. Encoded protein: CASSWGRGDTEAFF.

This clonotype came up many times. The rearrangement uses TRBV20-1 and TRBJ1-2; possible D gene TRBD1, 5 bases. Germline assignment: CDR1 DFQATT and CDR2 SNEGSKA (reference sequence). Trimming took 6 bases from V and 8 from J, leaving 19 bases between them. This CDR3 is 13 amino acids long. The CDR3 loop is CSAPGTDGGGYTF. In DNA, the CDR3 is TGCAGTGCCCCTGGGACGGACGGGGGAGGCTACACCTTC.

This clonotype was seen a few times. V is TRBV19 and J is TRBJ1-1; TRBD1 agrees at 9 bases. This CDR3 is 17 amino acids long. The junction had 11 bases not matched to a gene; V was cut back by 6 bases and J by 0 bases. Germline V gene lookup returns CDR1 LNHDA and CDR2 SQIVND (reference sequence). For the CDR3, the DNA is TGTGCCAGTAGGGAAAAAACCGGGACAGGGTTGAACACTGAAGCTTTCTTT. Its translation: CASREKTGTGLNTEAFF.

This clonotype was seen ten or more times. This chain connects TRBV5-1 to TRBJ2-5; D is ambiguous. CDR3 length: 13 residues. Per germline, CDR1 SGHRS and CDR2 YFSETQ. The germline V and J ends were trimmed by 2 bases and 5 bases, with 10 bases remaining between them. CDR3 residues: CASSLGPRETQYF. The CDR3 region has the DNA TGCGCCAGCAGCTTAGGACCTAGGGAGACCCAGTACTTC.

This clonotype showed up just a few times. The V gene is TRBV7-9, the J gene TRBJ1-6, with 8 bases fitting TRBD1. The CDR3 length is 12 residues. Germline lookup yields CDR1 SEHNR and CDR2 FQNEAQ (reference sequence). V shed 5 bases and J 18 bases; nucleotides not matched to a gene: 9. The CDR3 protein is CASSADQGAPHF. CDR3 nucleotide sequence: TGTGCCAGCAGCGCAGACCAGGGGGCTCCCCACTTT.

This clonotype was picked up many times. The chain employs TRBV7-9 and TRBJ2-7; D not resolved. This CDR3 has 12 amino acids. Per germline, CDR1 SEHNR and CDR2 FQNEAQ (reference sequence). V was trimmed by 0 bases and J by 5 bases, leaving 5 bases between them. The CDR3 sequence is CASSLAINEQYF. The CDR3 DNA reads as TGTGCCAGCAGCTTAGCGATCAACGAGCAGTACTTC.

This clonotype occurred many times. The chain combines TRBV7-2 with TRBJ2-2, with 10 bases fitting TRBD1. This CDR3 has 15 amino acids. Germline assignment: CDR1 SGHTA and CDR2 FQGNSA. J was trimmed by 7 bases and V by 5 bases; bases with no gene match: 7. The CDR3 region is CASSGTGASGGELFF. In DNA form, the CDR3 reads TGTGCCAGCAGCGGGACAGGGGCTTCCGGCGGGGAGCTGTTTTTT.

This clonotype was seen at least ten times. The gene calls are TRBV7-9 and TRBJ1-2; TRBD1 agrees at 12 bases. Trimming cost V 8 bases and J 6 bases; bases outside gene matches: 10. CDR3 length: 15 amino acids. CDR1 is SEHNR, CDR2 FQNEAQ, per germline (reference sequence). This CDR3 reads CASGRRGQGADGYTF. The CDR3 bases are TGTGCCAGCGGCCGCCGGGGACAGGGGGCTGATGGCTACACCTTC.

In this sample, this clonotype turned up a few times. V is TRBV4-1 and J is TRBJ2-7, with D possibly matching TRBD1 (5 bases). V lost 1 base and J lost 6, with 13 bases in between. Germline V gene data show CDR1 as MGHRA and CDR2 as YSYEKL. This CDR3 contains 14 residues. The CDR3, as DNA: TGCGCCAGCAGCCAAGCTAGGGGTTTGAGCGAGCAGTACTTC. Its protein product is CASSQARGLSEQYF.

This clonotype was detected ten times or more. V usage is TRBV6-5 and J usage is TRBJ1-1, with 7 bases identical to TRBD1. The CDR3 sequence is 14 residues long. Per the germline V gene, CDR1 is MNHEY and CDR2 is SVGAGI. Trimming removed 2 bases from V and 1 base from J; junction bases left unmatched: 1. The DNA for the CDR3 is TGTGCCAGCAGTTACGGGACAGCGAACACTGAAGCTTTCTTT. Its protein product is CASSYGTANTEAFF.

This clonotype was detected many times. The chain is built from TRBV19 and TRBJ1-5, with 9 bases identical to TRBD1. Trimming cost V 0 bases and J 7 bases; bases outside gene matches: 4. Looked up from germline, CDR1 is LNHDA and CDR2 is SQIVND (reference sequence). The CDR3 consists of 15 residues. The CDR3 sequence is CASSIDRQGGQPQHF. The DNA of the CDR3 is TGTGCCAGTAGTATAGACAGACAGGGGGGACAGCCCCAGCATTTT.

The genes are TRBV28 and TRBJ1-2, with D hard to call. Germline-derived CDR1 and CDR2 are MDHEN and SYDVKM. The CDR3 spans 16 residues. Trimming cost V 5 bases and J 3 bases, with 19 bases left between them. This CDR3 is CASSPQGPPGHYGYTF. The CDR3 DNA reads TGTGCCAGCAGTCCCCAAGGGCCCCCGGGCCACTATGGCTACACCTTC.

This clonotype has a handful of counts. This chain links TRBV4-2 with TRBJ1-5, with 7 bases that match TRBD1. V shed 0 bases, J shed 5 bases, and the junction held 10 bases outside the gene matches. Germline V gene sequence: CDR1 LGHNA, CDR2 YNFKEQ. The CDR3 runs to 17 residues. The CDR3 sequence is CASSQDDRERAHQPQHF. CDR3 DNA sequence: TGTGCCAGCAGCCAAGATGACAGGGAGCGCGCCCATCAGCCCCAGCATTTT.

The DNA for the CDR3 is TGCGCCAGCGGACTCGAGGGGGCCGACACTGAAGCTTTCTTT. It is translated as CASGLEGADTEAFF. The V call is TRBV5-1, the J call TRBJ1-1; TRBD1 matches at 7 bases. Germline loops: CDR1 SGHRS, CDR2 YFSETQ. This CDR3 spans 14 amino acids. V shed 7 bases, J shed 3 bases, and the junction held 9 bases outside the gene matches.

The chain employs TRBV19 and TRBJ1-1, with D possibly being TRBD1 (5 bases). Germline V lookup: CDR1 LNHDA, CDR2 SQIVND (reference sequence). CDR3 length equals 15 residues. V was cut by 1 base and J by 1 base, with 10 bases left in between. CDR3 protein: CASSIVPGPNTEAFF. The CDR3, as DNA: TGTGCCAGTAGTATAGTACCAGGGCCGAACACTGAAGCTTTCTTT.

The chain couples TRBV6-1 to TRBJ1-1; 8 positions agree with TRBD1. The CDR3 length is 15 residues. Unmatched junction bases numbered 12, after V lost 7 bases and J lost 5 bases. From germline, CDR1 is MNHNS and CDR2 SASEGT. The CDR3 region is CASTKYLRQGTEAFF. CDR3 nucleotides: TGTGCCAGCACCAAATACCTGAGACAGGGGACTGAAGCTTTCTTT.